One and the same sample provided the 15 T cell receptor beta chains below, sequenced in a study of blood T cell repertoires in COVID-19. The method was immunoSEQ multiplex PCR; TCRdb's version includes in-frame clones alone and lacks a portion of them. The profile shows around 62,000 clones, around 90% of them singletons. What was sequenced was PBMCs or T cells enriched from blood (not recorded which). These receptors originate from a woman in her 40s who had recovered from COVID-19.

The V gene is TRBV6-6, the J gene TRBJ2-7; D gene unclear. The CDR3 is made up of 13 amino acids. V gave up 2 bases and J gave up 0 bases, with 5 bases separating them. Germline V gene sequence: CDR1 MNHNY, CDR2 SVGAGI (reference sequence). The CDR3 loop is CASSYLSSYEQYF. As DNA, the CDR3 is TGTGCCAGCAGTTACCTGAGCTCCTACGAGCAGTACTTC.

The CDR3 region is CASSLAVQGLDTQYF. In DNA form, the CDR3 reads TGCGCCAGCAGCTTGGCCGTGCAGGGTCTAGATACGCAGTATTTT. V usage is TRBV5-1 and J usage is TRBJ2-3, with a possible D match to TRBD1 (5 bases). Trimming shortened V by 0 bases and J by 5 bases, and 13 bases separated the two germline ends. The CDR3 length is 15 residues. Germline assignment: CDR1 SGHRS and CDR2 YFSETQ.

This chain connects TRBV10-1 to TRBJ2-3, with TRBD2 as a possible D gene (6 bases). The CDR3 is made up of 13 amino acids. Germline CDR1 WNHNN, CDR2 SYGVQD (reference sequence). V lost 5 bases, J lost 4 bases, and 10 bases lay in between. The CDR3 sequence is CASSKTSPDTQYF. DNA of the CDR3: TGCGCCAGCAGTAAGACTAGTCCAGATACGCAGTATTTT.

J is TRBJ2-1 and V is TRBV19; D gene ambiguous. V was trimmed by 1 base and J by 9 bases, leaving 4 bases between them. This CDR3 comprises 11 residues. Germline CDR1 and CDR2: LNHDA and SQIVND (reference sequence). In nucleotides, the CDR3 is TGTGCCAGTAGTATAGGGCCTGAGCAGTTCTTC. Encoded protein: CASSIGPEQFF.

The rearrangement uses TRBV6-5 and TRBJ1-2; weak D call: TRBD1 (5 bases). Germline V gene lookup returns CDR1 MNHEY and CDR2 SVGAGI. Trimming stripped 7 bases from V and 6 bases from J, with 21 bases between. This CDR3 has 15 residues. The CDR3 region is CASTLKGRGKDGYTF. The CDR3 bases are TGTGCCAGCACCTTAAAGGGCCGGGGGAAAGATGGCTACACCTTC.

The CDR3 DNA reads TGTGCCAGCAGCTTACTAGGACTAGCGGACAATGAGCAGTTCTTC. Translated: CASSLLGLADNEQFF. The rearrangement joins TRBV11-3 to TRBJ2-1; 10 bases align to TRBD2. Per the germline V gene, CDR1 is SGHNT and CDR2 is YENEEA. V lost 2 bases to trimming and J lost 5 bases; unmatched junction nucleotides: 3. The CDR3 runs to 15 residues.

The rearrangement links TRBV19 to TRBJ2-1; TRBD2 agrees at 9 bases. Trimming took 5 bases from V and 4 from J; bases not matched to a gene: 9. CDR3 length: 16 amino acids. Germline V CDR1 and CDR2: LNHDA, SQIVND (reference sequence). The CDR3 DNA sequence: TGTGCCAGTAGTCCCACGGGCGGGGGGGTTTACAATGAGCAGTTCTTC. The encoded protein is CASSPTGGGVYNEQFF.

This clone was recorded a few times. The CDR3 here is CASSFSGAGEQYF. CDR3 bases: TGTGCCAGCAGTTTCTCCGGTGCTGGTGAGCAGTACTTC. V and J are TRBV12-3 or TRBV12-4 and TRBJ2-7; D unclear. The CDR3 has 13 residues. Trimming took 3 bases from V and 7 from J, leaving 13 bases between them.

J is TRBJ1-2 and V is TRBV27; D call uncertain. The germline V gene encodes CDR1 MNHEY and CDR2 SMNVEV (reference sequence). The CDR3 totals 11 residues. V was shortened by 6 bases and J by 9 bases, with 11 bases between the two germline ends. The CDR3, as DNA: TGTGCCAGCAGCCACGCCGGGAGCTACACCTTC. Protein product: CASSHAGSYTF.

This chain joins TRBV19 and TRBJ1-1; D is ambiguous. Germline assignment: CDR1 LNHDA and CDR2 SQIVND (reference sequence). Trimming shortened V by 1 base and J by 1 base, and 10 bases separated the two germline ends. This CDR3 has 15 amino acids. CDR3 loop: CASSIAAGWNTEAFF. The CDR3 coding sequence is TGTGCCAGTAGTATAGCGGCGGGTTGGAACACTGAAGCTTTCTTT.

The chain combines TRBV4-1 with TRBJ2-7; 9 bases align to TRBD1. The CDR3 covers 15 residues. The V segment lost 8 bases and the J segment 3 bases; nucleotides outside the gene matches: 11. Per germline, CDR1 MGHRA and CDR2 YSYEKL. The CDR3 loop is CASGPGTGIVYEQYF. DNA for the CDR3: TGCGCCAGCGGACCCGGGACAGGGATCGTCTACGAGCAGTACTTC.

The gene calls are TRBV12-3 or TRBV12-4 and TRBJ2-1; no firm D call. V shed 1 base and J shed 6 bases, with 7 bases lying between them. CDR3 length equals 13 residues. The DNA of the CDR3 is TGTGCCAGCAGTTTAGGGGCAATCAATGAGCAGTTCTTC. Translating it yields CASSLGAINEQFF.

The gene calls are TRBV6-5 and TRBJ1-3; D ambiguous. This CDR3 spans 13 amino acids. V was trimmed by 10 bases and J by 0 bases, leaving 10 bases between them. The germline gives CDR1 MNHEY, CDR2 SVGAGI. CDR3 in amino acids: CAMDFPSGNTIYF. The CDR3 DNA follows: TGTGCCATGGACTTTCCCTCTGGAAACACCATATATTTT.

The chain links TRBV10-3 to TRBJ2-7, with D perhaps TRBD1 (5 bases). CDR3 size: 16 residues. The V gene's germline CDR1 is ENHRY and CDR2 SYGVKD. V was cut by 2 bases and J by 5 bases, with 19 bases left in between. The CDR3 coding sequence is TGTGCCATCAGTGAGACCTCCAGGGCTCGGACCCACGAGCAGTACTTC. Protein sequence: CAISETSRARTHEQYF.

This chain uses TRBV24-1 with TRBJ2-1; no definite D call. The CDR3 is 16 amino acids. Germline values: CDR1 KGHDR, CDR2 SFDVKD. Trimming removed 5 bases from V and 7 bases from J, with 20 bases in between. CDR3 DNA sequence: TGTGCCACCAGTGGCCGAACCGGGTCTCCTCCGAATGAGCAGTTCTTC. It specifies CATSGRTGSPPNEQFF.